These T cell receptor beta chains were read from a single sample in a study of T cell responses to AZD1222 COVID-19 vaccine. Sequencing was performed with immunoSEQ multiplex PCR; in TCRdb, only in-frame clones are kept and a portion is missing. This sample has 150,000 to 200,000 clones, with 80% to 90% found just once. The sample here was peripheral blood, taken 28 days after the second AZD1222 dose. Every receptor here comes from an adult who received the AZD1222 COVID-19 vaccine. The CDR3 runs from the conserved cysteine through the conserved F or W. Clone size is stated in some rows and not others, as once, few, many or a class when expanded.

V | size | CDR3
TRBV7-6 | . | CASSLAGLAGDLLGTDTQYF
TRBV11-2 | . | CASSSTRDTEAFF
TRBV7-9 | . | CASSLGGGTYEQYF
TRBV28 | . | CASSLSPREDSNQPQHF
TRBV15 | . | CATSLDRGLLAGELFF
TRBV9 | . | CASSATDRPYEQYF
TRBV19 | . | CASIGARQGVDYGYTF
TRBV19 | once | CASSIGTIAGGETQYF
TRBV5-4 | . | CVTGGRSYNEQFF
TRBV14 | . | CASSGRTGWGAFF
TRBV29-1 | . | CSVAEVPQETQYF
TRBV6-5 | once | CASTPAGGPGEQFF
TRBV14 | . | CASSPLGLQGNTEAFF
TRBV6-5 | . | CASTRDRVYYEQYF
TRBV5-1 | . | CASSLARGYEQYF
TRBV7-4 | . | CASSPGQGREPQHF
TRBV30 | . | CAWSLGTGNEQYF
TRBV9 | . | CASSVGRTTTNEKLFF
TRBV5-1 | . | CASSLAENIQETQYF
TRBV6-5 | . | CASSLGTADGNTIYF
TRBV9 | . | CASSVDTDSPLHF
TRBV29-1 | . | CSVGVWDEQFF
TRBV6-5 | . | CASSYARGTYGYTF
TRBV5-1 | . | CASSLVLAGYEQYF
TRBV19 | . | CASSSWVRSSSYNEQFF
TRBV7-8 | . | CASSFTPPTGGAPEQYF
TRBV6-2/TRBV6-3 | few | CASSYSREGDYGYTF
TRBV15 | . | CATSRDLGGGETQYF
TRBV2 | . | CASSVLIQGDTQYF
TRBV25-1 | . | CASSGTWDSYTF
TRBV7-8 | . | CASSLRGGMDTEAFF
TRBV27 | . | CASSFRGAREKLFF